The 30 T cell receptor beta chains listed next were all sequenced from one sample in a study of blood T cell repertoires in COVID-19. TCRdb's table, derived via immunoSEQ multiplex PCR, lists solely in-frame clones and lacks some. The sample contains 400,000 or so clones, 87% of which appear only once. Material: PBMCs or T cells enriched from blood (not recorded which). These receptor sequences come from a man aged 35-49 years in a cohort exposed to, infected with or recovered from COVID-19 (not recorded which).

The chain links TRBV7-2 to TRBJ1-4, with D hard to call. This CDR3 region has 14 residues. Germline V gene data show CDR1 as SGHTA and CDR2 as FQGNSA. V was shortened by 2 bases and J by 8 bases, with 12 bases between the two germline ends. The CDR3 sequence: CASSLRGIGEKLFF. CDR3 nucleotide sequence: TGTGCCAGCAGCTTACGGGGAATTGGCGAAAAACTGTTTTTT.

The rearrangement uses TRBV25-1 and TRBJ1-1; 8 bases match TRBD1. This CDR3 has 15 amino acids. The V gene's germline CDR1 is MGHDK and CDR2 SYGVNS. J gave up 4 bases and V 3 bases, and 7 bases lay outside the gene matches. CDR3 sequence (DNA): TGTGCCAGCAGTGAGTCGAACAGGGGGGTCACTGAAGCTTTCTTT. Translating gives CASSESNRGVTEAFF.

The chain carries TRBV4-1 and TRBJ1-3; D is possibly TRBD1 (5 bases). The CDR3 has 15 amino acids. Trimming took off 0 bases at V and 4 bases at J, with 10 bases between the two ends. CDR1 is MGHRA and CDR2 is YSYEKL in the germline V gene. CDR3 sequence reads: CASSQDKGKGNTIYF. The CDR3, as DNA: TGCGCCAGCAGCCAAGATAAGGGGAAAGGAAACACCATATATTTT.

This clone came up once. The chain links TRBV18 to TRBJ1-1; 9 bases fit TRBD1. The V segment lost 3 bases and the J segment 3 bases; nucleotides outside the gene matches: 2. Germline V lookup: CDR1 KGHSH, CDR2 LQKENI. CDR3 length: 14 residues. CDR3 residues: CASSPRTGDTEAFF. The CDR3 DNA follows: TGTGCCAGCTCACCCCGGACAGGGGACACTGAAGCTTTCTTT.

V gene TRBV5-4 combines with J gene TRBJ2-7, with D maybe TRBD2 (5 bases). The germline V and J ends were trimmed by 4 bases and 1 base, with 6 bases remaining between them. Germline V lookup: CDR1 SGHNT, CDR2 YYREEE (reference sequence). The CDR3 spans 12 residues. For the CDR3, the DNA is TGTGCCAGCAGCCCGGGGTCCTACGAGCAGTACTTC. This encodes CASSPGSYEQYF.

The chain is built from TRBV4-1 and TRBJ1-4, with 8 positions matching TRBD1. CDR1 is MGHRA, CDR2 YSYEKL, per germline. J lost 8 bases, V lost 4 bases, and 12 bases had no gene match. This CDR3 contains 16 residues. CDR3 coding DNA: TGCGCCAGCAGCCCGCCCCAGGGGGCACCCCGGGAAAAACTGTTTTTT. This encodes CASSPPQGAPREKLFF.

The chain is built from TRBV14 and TRBJ1-1, with D perhaps TRBD1 (6 bases). The CDR3 is made up of 13 amino acids. Germline V lookup: CDR1 SGHDN, CDR2 FVKESK. The V gene lost 4 bases and the J gene lost 7 bases, with 13 bases spanning the gap. CDR3 loop: CASSRNRALEAFF. CDR3 bases: TGTGCCAGCAGCCGCAACAGGGCCCTTGAAGCTTTCTTT.

This sequence joins TRBV28 and TRBJ2-1; 12 bases fit TRBD2. There are 17 residues in the CDR3. J gave up 4 bases and V 1 base, and 5 bases lay outside the gene matches. CDR1 MDHEN and CDR2 SYDVKM come from the germline V gene. The CDR3 region has the DNA TGTGCCAGCAGTTTATTTCCCGGGACTAGCGGGTACAATGAGCAGTTCTTC. Protein product: CASSLFPGTSGYNEQFF.

Notes on this clone: The conserved phenylalanine or tryptophan is not found at the CDR3 terminus, so this likely reflects a read error. No DNA is shown, since the ends of the CDR3 on it are uncertain; the CDR3 is the one TCRdb lists. The chain joins TRBV10-3 to TRBJ1-2; whether TRBD1, the table's D call, matches the DNA was not checked. The CDR3 totals 14 residues, both ends included. Germline assignment: CDR1 ENHRY and CDR2 SYGVKD. This CDR3 reads CAISELPGQGAILL.

This rearrangement joins TRBV21-1 to TRBJ1-2; the D call of TRBD1 is as the table states it, not checked on the DNA. TRBV21-1 is flagged as a pseudogene. The CDR3 loop spans 14 amino acids. The CDR3 DNA reads TGTGCCAGCAGCGAGACAGGCCGCGAAGATGGCTACACCTTC. This encodes CASSETGREDGYTF.

The genes are TRBV2 and TRBJ1-2; 7 nucleotides align to TRBD1. J lost 0 bases, V lost 7 bases, and 5 bases had no gene match. Per germline, CDR1 SNHLY and CDR2 FYNNEI. This CDR3 spans 14 amino acids. The CDR3, as DNA: TGTGCCAGCACTGGGGACAGAGCTAACTATGGCTACACCTTC. Encoded protein: CASTGDRANYGYTF.

This clone showed up just once. V and J are TRBV6-5 and TRBJ1-2, with TRBD1 matching over 8 bases. Germline V gives CDR1 MNHEY, CDR2 SVGAGI. The junction had 3 bases not matched to a gene; V was cut back by 6 bases and J by 0 bases. CDR3 length equals 14 residues. CDR3 loop: CASSLDRANYGYTF. The CDR3 nucleotides are TGTGCCAGCAGCCTGGACAGGGCTAACTATGGCTACACCTTC.

The chain employs TRBV7-2 and TRBJ2-1; possibly TRBD2 for D (5 bases). Germline loops: CDR1 SGHTA, CDR2 FQGNSA. The CDR3 loop spans 15 amino acids. V shed 2 bases and J shed 2 bases, with 10 bases lying between them. Written as DNA, the CDR3 is TGTGCCAGCAGCTTAACGAGCGGCGCCTACAATGAGCAGTTCTTC. Translating it yields CASSLTSGAYNEQFF.

V is TRBV3-1 (or the pseudogene TRBV3-2) and J is TRBJ1-4; D is unresolved. The CDR3 length is 16 residues. Trimming shortened V by 1 base and J by 0 bases, and 9 bases separated the two germline ends. CDR1 and CDR2 from the germline V gene are LGHDT and YNNKEL (reference sequence). CDR3 sequence reads: CASSQAGITTNEKLFF. The CDR3 bases are TGTGCCAGCAGCCAAGCGGGTATCACAACTAATGAAAAACTGTTTTTT.

The chain is built from TRBV25-1 and TRBJ1-2; a possible D gene is TRBD1 (5 bases). Trimming removed 5 bases from V and 8 bases from J, with 12 bases in between. In germline, CDR1 is MGHDK, CDR2 SYGVNS. This CDR3 region has 12 residues. The CDR3 protein is CASSRTSTGYTF. CDR3 coding DNA: TGTGCCAGCAGTCGGACATCCACCGGCTACACCTTC.

This clone was detected a few times. The rearrangement uses TRBV5-4 and TRBJ2-2; the match to TRBD2 covers 10 bases. This CDR3 is 15 amino acids long. Germline trimming cut 0 bases from V and 7 bases from J; bases unmatched to any gene: 3. Germline V gene sequence: CDR1 SGHNT, CDR2 YYREEE (reference sequence). This chain's CDR3 is CASSLGTSGIGELFF. CDR3 sequence (DNA): TGTGCCAGCAGCTTGGGGACTAGCGGAATCGGGGAGCTGTTTTTT.

The rearrangement links TRBV30 to TRBJ1-5, with D possibly matching TRBD1 (5 bases). Per the germline V gene, CDR1 is GTSNPN and CDR2 is SVGIG (reference sequence). This CDR3 region has 14 residues. V was trimmed by 1 base and J by 0 bases, leaving 7 bases between them. CDR3 bases: TGTGCCTGGAGTGGGGGCTATAGCAATCAGCCCCAGCATTTT. This sequence encodes CAWSGGYSNQPQHF.

This clone has only one observation. The J gene is TRBJ1-3, the V gene TRBV7-6; tentatively, D is TRBD1 (5 bases). Deletions cut 5 bases from V and 0 bases from J, with 14 bases between. CDR1 is SGHVS, CDR2 FNYEAQ, per germline. This CDR3 is 16 amino acids long. CDR3 coding DNA: TGTGCCAGCAGCAAGGGACTCCAGATCTCTGGAAACACCATATATTTT. Its protein product is CASSKGLQISGNTIYF. Variable domain in full (rest from reference TRBV7-6 and TRBJ1-3): GAGVSQSPRYKVTKRGQDVALRCDPISGHVSLYWYRQALGQGPEFLTYFNYEAQQDKSGLPNDRFSAERPEGSISTLTIQRTEQRDSAMYRCASSKGLQISGNTIYFGEGSWLTVV.

This chain joins TRBV20-1 and TRBJ2-7; TRBD2 matches at 7 bases. This CDR3 is 11 amino acids long. The germline CDR1 and CDR2 sequences are DFQATT and SNEGSKA (reference sequence). J gave up 2 bases and V 5 bases, and 0 bases lay outside the gene matches. The CDR3, as DNA: TGCAGTGCTGGACTAGCCTACGAGCAGTACTTC. Protein: CSAGLAYEQYF.

V and J are TRBV2 and TRBJ1-3; D unclear. CDR1 SNHLY and CDR2 FYNNEI come from the germline V gene. The CDR3 sequence is 14 residues long. The V and J ends lost 6 bases and 0 bases respectively, with 9 bases between them. CDR3 loop: CASRFQDSGNTIYF. CDR3 DNA: TGTGCCAGCAGGTTTCAGGACTCTGGAAACACCATATATTTT. Full variable domain (remainder filled in from reference TRBV2 and TRBJ1-3): EPEVTQTPSHQVTQMGQEVILRCVPISNHLYFYWYRQILGQKVEFLVSFYNNEISEKSEIFDDQFSVERPDGSNFTLKIRSTKLEDSAMYFCASRFQDSGNTIYFGEGSWLTVV.

The J gene is TRBJ2-1, the V gene TRBV5-4; 11 positions match TRBD2. The germline V gene has CDR1 SGHNT and CDR2 YYREEE (reference sequence). V lost 4 bases, J lost 7 bases, and 10 bases stayed unmatched. The CDR3 loop spans 16 amino acids. The CDR3 sequence: CASSPIAGGDQNEQFF. CDR3 in DNA: TGTGCCAGCAGCCCAATAGCGGGAGGGGACCAGAATGAGCAGTTCTTC. The variable domain in full, completed from reference TRBV5-4 and TRBJ2-1, reads ETGVTQSPTHLIKTRGQQVTLRCSSQSGHNTVSWYQQALGQGPQFIFQYYREEENGRGNFPPRFSGLQFPNYSSELNVNALELDDSALYLCASSPIAGGDQNEQFFGPGTRLTVL.

This rearrangement joins TRBV30 to TRBJ1-2; maybe TRBD1 (5 bases). Trimming stripped 3 bases from V and 7 bases from J, with 12 bases between. The CDR3 contains 12 residues. CDR1 is GTSNPN and CDR2 is SVGIG in the germline V gene (reference sequence). The CDR3 protein is CAWRQGWSGYTF. The CDR3 region has the DNA TGTGCCTGGAGGCAGGGTTGGAGTGGCTACACCTTC.

The chain is built from TRBV2 and TRBJ2-1; 7 bases are shared with TRBD1. From germline, CDR1 is SNHLY and CDR2 FYNNEI. With 4 bases clipped from V and 4 bases from J, the junction kept 1 base outside the gene matches. The CDR3 spans 13 residues. The CDR3: CASSGQGYNEQFF. CDR3 nucleotides: TGTGCCAGCAGTGGACAGGGTTACAATGAGCAGTTCTTC.

Notes on this clone: The same CDR3 arises from other DNA sequences in this sample as well. The chain couples TRBV15 to TRBJ2-3; 8 nucleotides align to TRBD1. Unmatched junction bases numbered 5, after V lost 1 base and J lost 2 bases. The germline gives CDR1 LNHNV, CDR2 YYDKDF (reference sequence). This CDR3 contains 16 residues. The CDR3 DNA is TGTGCCACCAGCAGAGGCGGCCAGGGGGCCACAGATACGCAGTATTTT. As protein: CATSRGGQGATDTQYF.

V is TRBV6-1 and J is TRBJ2-1; 10 positions match TRBD2. The CDR3 runs 14 residues. Unmatched junction bases numbered 8, after V lost 2 bases and J lost 13 bases. In germline, CDR1 is MNHNS, CDR2 SASEGT. The CDR3 DNA reads TGTGCCAGCAGTGAACTTTCTAGCGGGAGCAGTCAGTTCTTC. Translating it yields CASSELSSGSSQFF.

The J gene is TRBJ2-3, the V gene TRBV19; tentatively, D is TRBD1 (7 bases). V gave up 4 bases and J gave up 1 base, with 15 bases separating them. The CDR3 is 16 amino acids. CDR1 LNHDA and CDR2 SQIVND come from the germline V gene (reference sequence). The CDR3 spells CASSTRARGGTDTQYF. The CDR3 bases are TGTGCCAGTAGTACCCGGGCCAGGGGGGGCACAGATACGCAGTATTTT. Based on the CDR3 plus reference TRBV19 and TRBJ2-3, the full variable domain is DGGITQSPKYLFRKEGQNVTLSCEQNLNHDAMYWYRQDPGQGLRLIYYSQIVNDFQKGDIAEGYSVSREKKESFPLTVTSAQKNPTAFYLCASSTRARGGTDTQYFGPGTRLTVL.

J is TRBJ1-2 and V is TRBV6-5; 8 bases map to TRBD1. The CDR3 spans 14 residues. V lost 5 bases to trimming and J lost 5 bases; unmatched junction nucleotides: 7. Germline-derived CDR1 and CDR2 are MNHEY and SVGAGI. The CDR3 loop is CASSRQGRGYGYTF. The CDR3 DNA is TGTGCCAGCAGTAGACAGGGGCGAGGGTATGGCTACACCTTC.

The chain recombines TRBV16 with TRBJ2-1, with TRBD1 as a possible D gene (6 bases). Germline values: CDR1 KGHSY, CDR2 FQNENV. The CDR3 is made up of 14 amino acids. The ends were cut back, 4 bases at V and 9 bases at J, with 16 bases in the middle. CDR3 nucleotides: TGTGCCAGCAGCCGACGGGACACGGCGGTTGAGCAGTTCTTC. Amino acid sequence: CASSRRDTAVEQFF.

The chain recombines TRBV30 with TRBJ2-1; 9 positions match TRBD1. V trimming: 4 bases; J trimming: 9 bases; junction bases outside the gene matches: 10. In germline, CDR1 is GTSNPN, CDR2 SVGIG (reference sequence). The CDR3 extends over 14 amino acids. The chain's CDR3 is CAWKTDRGSGEQFF. Written as DNA, the CDR3 is TGTGCCTGGAAAACGGACAGGGGATCGGGTGAGCAGTTCTTC.

The gene calls are TRBV5-1 and TRBJ1-2; a weak D match, TRBD1 (5 bases). V lost 1 base to trimming and J lost 4 bases, with 11 bases between them. Germline V gives CDR1 SGHRS, CDR2 YFSETQ. CDR3 length: 14 amino acids. The CDR3: CASSLRGVGYGYTF. CDR3 nucleotides: TGCGCCAGCAGCTTGCGGGGGGTGGGCTATGGCTACACCTTC.